The entry that follows covers one T cell receptor (beta chain) sequence. The sample comes from a study of pediatric ulcerative colitis. Sequencing depth was up to 500,000 reads per sample. Sequencing was performed with immunoSEQ multiplex PCR; in TCRdb, only in-frame clones are kept and a portion is missing. The sample consists of around 20,000 clones, approximately 73% of them appearing once. The CDR3 consists of 12 residues. V dropped 0 bases and J dropped 3 bases, with 3 bases sitting between them. During colonoscopy, one to two rectal pinch biopsies were collected. No immunosuppressive drugs were given to ulcerative colitis patients before diagnostic colonoscopy.

What was sequenced was gut tissue. V and J are TRBV5-3 and TRBJ1-2; D unclear. TRBV5-3 is treated as an ORF (open reading frame) with a function not yet certain. The clonotype was recovered from a boy aged 5 to 17 with moderate ulcerative colitis. Here the CDR3 DNA reads TGTGCCAGAAGCTTGGCCTACTATGGCTACACCTTC. It encodes CARSLAYYGYTF.